The source of this TCR beta chain is a study of T cell repertoires in cytomegalovirus infection (dated by TCRdb to between 2018 and 2021). Regarding the complete study: Alongside well-studied HLA-B-restricted epitopes, the peptide stimulations were aimed at recently identified HLA-C-restricted CMV epitopes, whose presentation resists viral immunomodulation. The HLA type of each donor mattered for the analysis, because public TCR beta signatures pointed to carriage of CMV infection along with the matching HLA type.

V and J are trimmed by 4 bases and 6 bases, and the gene matches miss 3 bases of the junction. Taken from cysteine to phenylalanine, the CDR3 has 13 residues. Just the 39-base CDR3 DNA is kept, in frame starting at base 1. The germline V gene encodes CDR1 MGHDK and CDR2 SYGVNS. The run used an Illumina HiSeq 1500. The public sequencing data were trimmed at Q25 with fastp and processed into clonotypes with MiXCR by TCRdb, which kept only in-frame beta chains. A single entry per CDR3 protein holds the most common genes and DNA from its merged rows. Counted in this sample were fewer than 55,000 distinct CDR3 sequences; roughly 21% of them appeared once. The top ten hold around four fifths of the sample. Study-level results and caveats: In the ex vivo response, HLA-C-restricted CMV-specific TCR beta clonotypes were dominant, and in two of eight donors the single most frequent clonotype came from this HLA-C-restricted group. In both this cohort and an independent roughly 330-donor cohort, the cumulative frequency of public TCR beta family members distinguished carriers of CMV infection plus the relevant HLA type.

In light of the paper, this sample's treatment or condition label describes: in vitro stimulation with specific CMV peptide epitopes to enrich CMV-specific T cells. As regards this clonotype: Its antigen is still unknown. Base qualities were left out, and no much larger clone turns up one base away.

The V and J segments used are TRBV25-1 and TRBJ1-5, and TRBD1 aligns with 7 junction nucleotides. The sequence was collected from a human donor in good health (CMV status not recorded). Some clones in this sample may be carry-over from other donors' samples. The sample in question was CD8+ T cells from cultured PBMCs, obtained from culture after CMV antigen stimulation. The CDR3 in this case is CASSGQGLQPQHF. At the DNA level, the sequence is TGTGCCAGCAGTGGACAGGGTCTTCAGCCCCAGCATTTT. The reference TRBV25-1 and TRBJ1-5 proteins fill in what lies around the CDR3, so the full variable domain reads EADIYQTPRYLVIGTGKKITLECSQTMGHDKMYWYQQDPGMELHLIHYSYGVNSTEKGDLSSESTVSRIRTEHFPLTLESARPSHTSQYLCASSGQGLQPQHFGDGTRLSIL.